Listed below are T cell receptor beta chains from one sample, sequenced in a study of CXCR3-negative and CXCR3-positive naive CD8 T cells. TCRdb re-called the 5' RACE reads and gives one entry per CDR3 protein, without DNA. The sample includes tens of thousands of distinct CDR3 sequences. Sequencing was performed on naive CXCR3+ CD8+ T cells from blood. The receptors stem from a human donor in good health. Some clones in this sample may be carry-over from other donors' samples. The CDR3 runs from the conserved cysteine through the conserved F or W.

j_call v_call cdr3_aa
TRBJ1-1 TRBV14 CASSPSGHLNTEAFF
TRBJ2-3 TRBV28 CASSTVFGRPGRTDTQYF
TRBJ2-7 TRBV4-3 CASSQTGAHYEQYF
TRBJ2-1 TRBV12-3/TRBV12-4 CASSHGSSYNEQFF
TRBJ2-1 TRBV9 CASSEEREPDNEQFF
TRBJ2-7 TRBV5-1 CASSPSSRTGDYEQYF
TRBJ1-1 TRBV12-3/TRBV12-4 CASSLALEAFF
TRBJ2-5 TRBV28 CASRTQQGALETQYF
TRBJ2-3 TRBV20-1 CSARRPGLGGDTDTQYF
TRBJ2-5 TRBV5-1 CASSLAGTATGETQYF
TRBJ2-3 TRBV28 CASSLVERQDTQYF
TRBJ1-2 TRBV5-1 CASSLGPENYGYTF
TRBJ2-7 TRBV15 CATSRGENEQYF
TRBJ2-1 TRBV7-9 CASSLITGDDDEQFF
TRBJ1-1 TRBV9 CASTPKLQERTEAFF
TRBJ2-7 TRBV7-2 CASSLERAKQYF
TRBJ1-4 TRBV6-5 CASKNLGPINEKLFF
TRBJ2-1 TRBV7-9 CASSPPTQGLHNEQFF
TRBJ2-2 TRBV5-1 CASSSRDMAGELFF
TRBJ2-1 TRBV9 CASSVGGGDEQFF
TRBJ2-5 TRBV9 CASSEELAGGPKETQYF
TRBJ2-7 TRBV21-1 CASSSIGPGQKPYEQYF
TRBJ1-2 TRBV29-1 CSVASGTAFNYGYTF
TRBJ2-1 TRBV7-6 CASSPGAGNEQFF
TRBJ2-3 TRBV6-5 CASSYGRTDTRYF
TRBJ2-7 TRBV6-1 CASSLRSTYEQYF
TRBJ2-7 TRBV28 CASSLTGTSPYEQYF
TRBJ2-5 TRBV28 CASSSAGGEETQYF
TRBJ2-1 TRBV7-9 CASSSADLPTVQQFF
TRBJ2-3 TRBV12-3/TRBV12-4 CASSSGMLGTQYF
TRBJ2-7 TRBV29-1 CSVAGIPENPYEQYF
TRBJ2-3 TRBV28 CASSRETEGDTQYF
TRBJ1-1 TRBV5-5 CASSQYNRGLDTEAFF
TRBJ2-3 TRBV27 CASSLERTTDTQYF
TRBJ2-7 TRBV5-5 CASSLHTGGNEQYF
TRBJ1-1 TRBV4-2 CASSHSPNTEAFF
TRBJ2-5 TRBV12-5 CASGLYGSRETQYF
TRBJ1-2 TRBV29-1 CSVDRGSGYTF
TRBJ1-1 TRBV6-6 CASSSLLAEAFF
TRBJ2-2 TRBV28 CASSFEQNTGELFF
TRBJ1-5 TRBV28 CASSYRYSNQPQHF
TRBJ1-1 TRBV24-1 CATSDLHPQGARLNTEAFF
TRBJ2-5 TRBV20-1 CSAKIAGGYQETQYF